One T cell receptor beta chain is described in this entry. Its antigen remains unknown. This sample is part of a study of T cell responses to AZD1222 COVID-19 vaccine. Overall study results and limits: As reported, nearly half of all spike-specific TCRs target variant regions that are unmutated.

The junction had 7 bases not matched to a gene; V was cut back by 8 bases and J by 1 base. Germline CDR1 and CDR2: LNHDA and SQIVND (reference sequence). The CDR3 extends over 14 amino acids. TCRdb keeps only in-frame clones here, not all; method: immunoSEQ multiplex PCR. The sample has under 200,000 clones, roughly 92% seen once. The chain employs TRBV19 and TRBJ1-1; TRBD1 agrees at 7 bases. The sample consisted of peripheral blood, taken on day 0 of AZD1222 vaccination. This TCR was sampled from an adult in good health. Here the CDR3 reads CASSTGRGNTEAFF. In DNA form, the CDR3 reads TGTGCCAGTTCGACAGGGCGGGGGAACACTGAAGCTTTCTTT.